These 8 T cell receptor beta chains were sequenced from one sample in a study of shared clonotypes between healthy human individuals. The method was immunoSEQ multiplex PCR; TCRdb's version includes in-frame clones alone and lacks a portion of them. The sample carries some 2.4 million clones, more than 85% recorded once. The specimen sequenced was naive CD4+ T cells from PBMCs. Subset described: CD45RA+ positively selected. Receptors were obtained from a man between 18 and 29 years old in good health. Some clones in this sample may be carry-over from other donors' samples.

This chain uses TRBV6-5 with TRBJ2-3; D gene ambiguous. Per germline, CDR1 MNHEY and CDR2 SVGAGI. The CDR3 is 13 residues long. V was shortened by 1 base and J by 9 bases, with 11 bases between the two germline ends. CDR3 amino acids: CASSYLGPGTQYF. DNA of the CDR3: TGTGCCAGCAGTTACTTAGGACCAGGAACGCAGTATTTT.

The rearrangement joins TRBV15 to TRBJ1-4, with TRBD1 as a possible D gene (6 bases). V lost 7 bases to trimming and J lost 1 base, with 19 bases between them. The CDR3 is made up of 17 amino acids. From germline, CDR1 is LNHNV and CDR2 YYDKDF (reference sequence). The CDR3 protein is CATTPIRDTLTNEKLFF. The CDR3 nucleotides read TGTGCCACCACCCCAATCCGGGACACCCTAACTAATGAAAAACTGTTTTTT.

The genes are TRBV15 and TRBJ2-2; TRBD2 matches 11 bases. This CDR3 has 20 residues. Losses at the gene ends were 1 base for V and 0 bases for J; bases not matched to a gene: 10. CDR1 is LNHNV and CDR2 is YYDKDF in the germline V gene (reference sequence). The CDR3 nucleotides are TGTGCCACCAGCAGAGCTCGGGCTAGCGGGAGGCAAGCGAACACCGGGGAGCTGTTTTTT. Protein product: CATSRARASGRQANTGELFF.

This clone was counted only a few times. This chain joins TRBV5-4 and TRBJ1-1; D possibly corresponds to TRBD1 (5 bases). The germline gives CDR1 SGHNT, CDR2 YYREEE (reference sequence). CDR3 length equals 16 residues. Trimming shortened V by 1 base and J by 4 bases, and 17 bases separated the two germline ends. CDR3 sequence (DNA): TGTGCCAGCAGCTTGTCTGCGACTACGGGGGGCACTGAAGCTTTCTTT. Translated: CASSLSATTGGTEAFF.

The chain carries TRBV29-1 and TRBJ1-1; D gene unclear. Trimming took off 0 bases at V and 0 bases at J, with 5 bases between the two ends. CDR3 length: 13 amino acids. Germline lookup yields CDR1 SQVTM and CDR2 ANQGSEA. The CDR3 sequence: CSVEDHMNTEAFF. CDR3 coding DNA: TGCAGCGTTGAAGACCACATGAACACTGAAGCTTTCTTT.

V gene TRBV15 combines with J gene TRBJ2-5; possible D gene TRBD2, 5 bases. Trimming removed 0 bases from V and 2 bases from J, with 13 bases in between. The CDR3 totals 16 residues. Germline V lookup: CDR1 LNHNV, CDR2 YYDKDF (reference sequence). CDR3 DNA sequence: TGTGCCACCAGCAGAGATGTGGGAGCTGATCAAGAGACCCAGTACTTC. Translation: CATSRDVGADQETQYF.

The V call is TRBV5-6, the J call TRBJ2-3; 8 positions match TRBD2. Looked up from germline, CDR1 is SGHDT and CDR2 is YYEEEE. The CDR3 length is 16 residues. V was pared by 4 bases and J by 2 bases, with 9 bases of the junction left unmatched. The CDR3 is CASSVLAGGNTDTQYF. CDR3 DNA sequence: TGTGCCAGCAGCGTCCTAGCGGGTGGAAACACAGATACGCAGTATTTT.

This clone was seen a handful of times. The chain combines TRBV2 with TRBJ1-5; 7 bases agree with TRBD1. J gave up 4 bases and V 4 bases, and 4 bases lay outside the gene matches. Germline V gene data show CDR1 as SNHLY and CDR2 as FYNNEI. The length of the CDR3 is 14 residues. The CDR3 DNA reads TGTGCCAGCAGTGCAGGACAGGAAAATCAGCCCCAGCATTTT. It translates to CASSAGQENQPQHF.